The entry below gives a single T cell receptor (beta chain) sequence along with its context. The data were produced by immunoSEQ multiplex PCR, yet TCRdb's version contains in-frame clones alone and is incomplete. The data hold tens of thousands of clones, with approximately 90% observed a single time. This sample was included in a study of T cells in tuberculosis. There are 16 residues in the CDR3. Germline trimming cut 3 bases from V and 6 bases from J; bases unmatched to any gene: 8. CDR1 LNHNV and CDR2 YYDKDF come from the germline V gene (reference sequence). Sample time point: new active TB diagnosis, blood taken before or within 7 days of starting treatment.

The sequence came from an adult with tuberculosis. Specimen: PBMCs, collected at tuberculosis diagnosis. This chain links TRBV15 with TRBJ2-1; the match to TRBD2 covers 10 bases. CDR3 nucleotide sequence: TGTGCCACCAGCAGGGCAGCTAGCGGGGGTCGCAATGAGCAGTTCTTC. This translates into CATSRAASGGRNEQFF.